The sequence of this TCR beta chain was determined in a study of T-cell reconstitution after alpha-beta-depleted transplantation in children. Study results and limitations: Diversity and T-cell counts at one year after transplant derived mostly from new T cells. Some patients owed their high day-60 TCRbeta diversity to surviving recipient T cells and thymic progenitors. Several hundred expanded graft clones reportedly were the source of alpha-beta T cells about two months after transplant.

Per germline, CDR1 SGDLS and CDR2 YYNGEE. Unmatched junction bases numbered 5, after V lost 3 bases and J lost 3 bases. The CDR3 runs to 15 residues. This clonotype has more than one count but fewer than ten. Its antigen is not identified. TCRbeta library construction was performed incorporating unique molecular identifiers. TCRdb ran MiXCR on the PCR reads and lists one entry per CDR3 protein. Of about 300,000 distinct CDR3 sequences in the sample, 6% to 10% are singletons; the top ten hold 8.5% to 9.5%. The material sequenced was peripheral blood, taken 360 days after TCRalphabeta/CD19-depleted stem cell transplant. V is TRBV9 and J is TRBJ2-3; TRBD2 aligns across 9 bases. The source of this sequence is a female patient aged 2 to 10 who had a stem cell transplant for Fanconi anemia, so the T cells may come from the graft donor. In DNA, the CDR3 is TGTGCCAGCAGCGCCCGGACTAGCGCGACAGATACGCAGTATTTT. This gives the protein CASSARTSATDTQYF.